These 15 T cell receptor beta chains were sequenced from one sample in a study of Ad26.COV2.S vaccination and SARS-CoV-2 variants. Libraries were prepared by immunoSEQ multiplex PCR; TCRdb keeps only in-frame clonotypes and omits some of them. The table records 380,000 or so clones, around 82% of them present only once. The treatment is: about 20 received Ad26.COV2.S at low or high dose, single or two shots; about 5 received placebo; per-sample allocation not given. Collection of samples fell on day 63 after the first vaccine or placebo injection. The material sequenced was peripheral blood, taken in a trial of Ad26.COV2.S vaccine versus placebo. The receptors shown here come from a person aged 18 to 59 who received the Ad26.COV2.S COVID-19 vaccine or a placebo.

The chain uses TRBV5-1 and TRBJ1-1; tentative D call: TRBD1 (5 bases). The germline V and J ends were trimmed by 2 bases and 3 bases, with 11 bases remaining between them. The CDR3 is made up of 14 amino acids. Germline V gene lookup returns CDR1 SGHRS and CDR2 YFSETQ. The CDR3 DNA sequence: TGCGCCAGCAGCTTTCGGGGGTGGGACACTGAAGCTTTCTTT. This encodes CASSFRGWDTEAFF.

The rearrangement uses TRBV9 and TRBJ1-2; TRBD1 is a possible D gene (5 bases). This CDR3 is 15 amino acids long. Germline V CDR1 and CDR2: SGDLS, YYNGEE. Deletions cut 6 bases from V and 5 bases from J, with 20 bases between. The CDR3 reads CASTPRGEQVYGYTF. DNA for the CDR3: TGTGCCAGCACCCCCCGGGGAGAACAGGTGTATGGCTACACCTTC.

V is TRBV5-1 and J is TRBJ1-2; D is uncertain. V dropped 0 bases and J dropped 3 bases, with 9 bases sitting between them. CDR3 length: 14 residues. The germline CDR1 and CDR2 sequences are SGHRS and YFSETQ. CDR3 sequence reads: CASSLVGSYYGYTF. The CDR3 DNA is TGCGCCAGCAGCTTGGTTGGCAGTTACTATGGCTACACCTTC.

The chain links TRBV5-6 to TRBJ2-5, with no clear D. The CDR3 sequence is 11 residues long. The germline CDR1 and CDR2 sequences are SGHDT and YYEEEE. The V end lost 2 bases, the J end lost 3 bases, and 2 bases lay between the germline ends. This CDR3 is CASSFEETQYF. CDR3 nucleotides: TGTGCCAGCAGCTTCGAAGAGACCCAGTACTTC.

The chain joins TRBV6-5 to TRBJ1-3; the D is unclear. Germline loops: CDR1 MNHEY, CDR2 SVGAGI. Trimming took 0 bases from V and 5 from J, leaving 14 bases between them. CDR3 length equals 16 residues. The CDR3 sequence is CASSYSPGGTRNTIYF. As DNA, the CDR3 is TGTGCCAGCAGTTACTCCCCGGGTGGCACTAGAAACACCATATATTTT.

The V call is TRBV19, the J call TRBJ1-1; D may be TRBD1 (5 bases). The germline V gene encodes CDR1 LNHDA and CDR2 SQIVND (reference sequence). The CDR3 has 14 residues. The ends were cut back, 4 bases at V and 3 bases at J, with 12 bases in the middle. This CDR3 reads CASSSFGGYTEAFF. The CDR3, as DNA: TGTGCCAGTAGTAGTTTCGGGGGGTACACTGAAGCTTTCTTT. Filled out from reference TRBV19 and TRBJ1-1, the complete variable domain reads DGGITQSPKYLFRKEGQNVTLSCEQNLNHDAMYWYRQDPGQGLRLIYYSQIVNDFQKGDIAEGYSVSREKKESFPLTVTSAQKNPTAFYLCASSSFGGYTEAFFGQGTRLTVV.

The V gene is TRBV9, the J gene TRBJ2-3; the D gene is possibly TRBD2 (6 bases). CDR1 is SGDLS, CDR2 YYNGEE, per germline. CDR3 length: 16 residues. V lost 0 bases and J lost 2, with 13 bases in between. For the CDR3, the DNA is TGTGCCAGCAGCGTAGATGGCGGGGTATACACAGATACGCAGTATTTT. Its protein product is CASSVDGGVYTDTQYF.

The V call is TRBV27, the J call TRBJ1-5, with 8 bases identical to TRBD1. The CDR3 extends over 12 amino acids. V lost 6 bases to trimming and J lost 6 bases; unmatched junction nucleotides: 1. Germline CDR1 reads MNHEY; CDR2 reads SMNVEV (reference sequence). In nucleotides, the CDR3 is TGTGCCAGCAGAACAGGGGGTCAGCCCCAGCATTTT. Translated: CASRTGGQPQHF.

This chain uses TRBV4-1 with TRBJ2-5, with 9 nucleotides matching TRBD2. Germline CDR1 is MGHRA and CDR2 is YSYEKL. The junction had 12 bases not matched to a gene; V was cut back by 3 bases and J by 4 bases. The CDR3 loop spans 17 amino acids. In DNA form, the CDR3 reads TGCGCCAGCAGCCATTCCGCGGGGGGGGCTGAAGGAGAGACCCAGTACTTC. Translating gives CASSHSAGGAEGETQYF.

The chain recombines TRBV6-5 with TRBJ2-7; no clear D. V lost 10 bases and J lost 6, with 13 bases in between. This CDR3 has 11 amino acids. Germline V gives CDR1 MNHEY, CDR2 SVGAGI. The DNA for the CDR3 is TGTGCCACCAGAGTAGTTGCCGAGCAGTACTTC. This gives the protein CATRVVAEQYF.

In nucleotides, the CDR3 is TGTGCCAGCAGCTTACTAGCGGGCACAGATACGCAGTATTTT. Translating it yields CASSLLAGTDTQYF. The chain joins TRBV5-6 to TRBJ2-3; 8 bases fit TRBD2. The CDR3 runs to 14 residues. Germline V gene data show CDR1 as SGHDT and CDR2 as YYEEEE. Trimming cost V 2 bases and J 1 base; bases outside gene matches: 0.

The chain joins TRBV18 to TRBJ2-7; D is ambiguous. CDR1 KGHSH and CDR2 LQKENI come from the germline V gene. The CDR3 runs to 14 residues. V was clipped by 1 base and J by 3 bases, with 10 bases between them. CDR3 residues: CASSPRNADYEQYF. CDR3 sequence (DNA): TGTGCCAGCTCACCACGAAATGCAGACTACGAGCAGTACTTC. The full variable domain, rest sourced from reference TRBV18 and TRBJ2-7, is NAGVMQNPRHLVRRRGQEARLRCSPMKGHSHVYWYRQLPEEGLKFMVYLQKENIIDESGMPKERFSAEFPKEGPSILRIQQVVRGDSAAYFCASSPRNADYEQYFGPGTRLTVT.

This chain connects TRBV18 to TRBJ1-5; D gene ambiguous. The CDR3 extends over 14 amino acids. CDR1 is KGHSH and CDR2 is LQKENI in the germline V gene. V was shortened by 4 bases and J by 8 bases, with 15 bases between the two germline ends. As DNA, the CDR3 is TGTGCCAGCTCACGATCGGCGGGAACGGAGCCCCAGCATTTT. Its protein product is CASSRSAGTEPQHF.

This clone turned up a few times. This chain uses TRBV30 with TRBJ1-2, with 9 bases aligning to TRBD1. This CDR3 is built from 13 residues. V was clipped by 8 bases and J by 6 bases; unmatched bases: 10. Germline-derived CDR1 and CDR2 are GTSNPN and SVGIG (reference sequence). The CDR3 DNA reads TGTGCCCAATCACCGGGACAGGGAAATGGCTACACCTTC. Amino acid sequence: CAQSPGQGNGYTF.

The rearrangement joins TRBV7-2 to TRBJ1-5; TRBD1 aligns across 9 bases. Germline lookup yields CDR1 SGHTA and CDR2 FQGNSA. The CDR3 spans 15 residues. The trim removed 5 bases at V and 3 bases at J, leaving 5 bases unmatched. CDR3: CASSLTGGANQPQHF. DNA for the CDR3: TGTGCCAGCAGCCTGACAGGGGGAGCCAATCAGCCCCAGCATTTT.